The 6 T cell receptor beta chains given below trace back to one sample, sequenced in a study of spatial heterogeneity in lung cancer. In TCRdb, the 5' RACE reads were re-called with MiXCR into one record per CDR3 protein. In the table there are some 85,000 distinct CDR3 sequences, about 20% of which are singletons. Regarding time point: sample taken at primary tumor resection. The input material, whole RNA from tumor, nontumor lung or frozen PBMC, was sequenced unsorted. The input for sequencing was PBMCs, taken at surgery. Receptor source: a male donor with early-stage non-small cell lung cancer.

V and J are TRBV5-1 and TRBJ2-7, with 8 bases that match TRBD1. The CDR3 totals 15 residues. The V and J ends lost 4 bases and 7 bases, in that order; junction bases with no gene match: 13. Germline CDR1 reads SGHRS; CDR2 reads YFSETQ. The CDR3 is CASSVQGALGREQYF. In DNA form, the CDR3 reads TGCGCCAGCAGCGTCCAGGGGGCATTAGGGCGGGAGCAGTACTTC.

The chain joins TRBV2 to TRBJ2-1, with TRBD1 matching 9 bases. The V and J ends lost 6 bases and 4 bases, in that order; junction bases with no gene match: 7. The CDR3 spans 15 residues. Germline V gene data show CDR1 as SNHLY and CDR2 as FYNNEI. The CDR3 DNA follows: TGTGCCAGCAGAGAGGACAGGGGACGATACAATGAGCAGTTCTTC. It is translated as CASREDRGRYNEQFF.

The chain carries TRBV29-1 and TRBJ2-1, with unresolved D. The CDR3 loop spans 11 amino acids. CDR1 is SQVTM and CDR2 is ANQGSEA in the germline V gene. The V end lost 7 bases, the J end lost 8 bases, and 12 bases lay between the germline ends. CDR3 bases: TGCAGCGAAAAGGGTGGCGATGAGCAGTTCTTC. This gives the protein CSEKGGDEQFF.

This clonotype was counted only a few times. V gene TRBV7-2 combines with J gene TRBJ2-6; TRBD1 matches at 7 bases. V was clipped by 4 bases and J by 0 bases; unmatched bases: 3. Germline assignment: CDR1 SGHTA and CDR2 FQGNSA. The CDR3 loop spans 16 amino acids. The CDR3 bases are TGTGCCAGCAGCTGGGACAGAGCCTCTGGGGCCAACGTCCTGACTTTC. This codes for CASSWDRASGANVLTF.

A few counts support this clonotype. The V and J genes are TRBV7-9 and TRBJ2-3; D possibly matches TRBD1 or TRBD2 (6 bases each). The germline V gene encodes CDR1 SEHNR and CDR2 FQNEAQ (reference sequence). V shed 5 bases and J shed 2 bases, with 14 bases lying between them. There are 15 residues in the CDR3. The CDR3 reads CASSTSSGATDTQYF. The CDR3 DNA sequence: TGTGCCAGCAGCACCAGTTCGGGGGCCACAGATACGCAGTATTTT.

The DNA for the CDR3 is TGTGCCAGCAGTGAAGCTCGGAACAGGAGGACTGAAGCTTTCTTT. This encodes CASSEARNRRTEAFF. The V call is TRBV2, the J call TRBJ1-1, with D perhaps TRBD1 (5 bases). The CDR3 sequence is 15 residues long. CDR1 and CDR2 from the germline V gene are SNHLY and FYNNEI. Trimming took off 0 bases at V and 5 bases at J, with 13 bases between the two ends.